The 23 T cell receptor beta chains presented below share a single source sample, sequenced in a study of blood T cell repertoires in COVID-19. The repertoire was sequenced with immunoSEQ multiplex PCR; TCRdb's copy has only in-frame clones and lacks some. The data hold roughly 270,000 clones, with around 83% observed a single time. Sequenced material: PBMCs or T cells enriched from blood (not recorded which). These receptor sequences come from a man aged 35-49 years who had been exposed to COVID-19.

This chain links TRBV29-1 with TRBJ2-3; D is ambiguous. The CDR3 sequence is 13 residues long. V lost 4 bases, J lost 3 bases, and 11 bases lay in between. Germline V gene data show CDR1 as SQVTM and CDR2 as ANQGSEA. The CDR3 DNA sequence: TGCAGCGTTGTCCCCAGTCTGACAGATACGCAGTATTTT. Protein sequence: CSVVPSLTDTQYF.

The V call is TRBV25-1, the J call TRBJ2-3; D remains unclear. Trimming cost V 3 bases and J 4 bases, with 14 bases left between them. The germline CDR1 and CDR2 sequences are MGHDK and SYGVNS. The CDR3 covers 15 residues. The CDR3: CASSDLGDSPDTQYF. In nucleotides, the CDR3 is TGTGCCAGCAGTGATCTCGGAGATTCCCCAGATACGCAGTATTTT.

The chain recombines TRBV28 with TRBJ2-7; TRBD2 might be the D (6 bases). Trimming removed 6 bases from V and 6 bases from J, with 15 bases in between. The CDR3 spans 13 residues. CDR1 and CDR2 (germline): MDHEN, SYDVKM. The CDR3 reads CASSSGLLLEQYF. The CDR3 coding sequence is TGTGCCAGCAGCTCAGGACTACTACTCGAGCAGTACTTC.

The chain couples TRBV4-1 to TRBJ2-4; D might be TRBD2 (5 bases). V lost 0 bases, J lost 9 bases, and 18 bases lay in between. This CDR3 region has 16 residues. The germline CDR1 and CDR2 sequences are MGHRA and YSYEKL. The chain's CDR3 is CASSQDLSSLGTIQYF. CDR3 coding DNA: TGCGCCAGCAGCCAAGATCTTTCTAGCCTCGGTACCATTCAGTACTTC.

The rearrangement links TRBV7-3 to TRBJ1-2; D may be TRBD1 (6 bases). Trimming took 3 bases from V and 4 from J, leaving 15 bases between them. In germline, CDR1 is SGHTA, CDR2 FQGTGA. CDR3 size: 15 residues. The CDR3, as DNA: TGTGCCAGCAGCTTGGACGGCAGGGGCGTCTATGGCTACACCTTC. Translating gives CASSLDGRGVYGYTF. The full variable domain, its missing parts supplied by reference TRBV7-3 and TRBJ1-2, is GAGVSQTPSNKVTEKGKYVELRCDPISGHTALYWYRQSLGQGPEFLIYFQGTGAADDSGLPNDRFFAVRPEGSVSTLKIQRTERGDSAVYLCASSLDGRGVYGYTFGSGTRLTVV.

This clone has a handful of counts. The chain employs TRBV15 and TRBJ1-2; 10 nucleotides align to TRBD1. Losses at the gene ends were 2 bases for V and 6 bases for J; bases not matched to a gene: 9. The CDR3 is made up of 16 amino acids. The germline gives CDR1 LNHNV, CDR2 YYDKDF (reference sequence). Here the CDR3 reads CATSRHLPGTGDGYTF. The DNA of the CDR3 is TGTGCCACCAGCAGACATCTCCCAGGGACAGGGGATGGCTACACCTTC.

This sequence joins TRBV6-5 and TRBJ1-2; weak D call: TRBD1 (6 bases). Trimming took off 0 bases at V and 7 bases at J, with 12 bases between the two ends. In germline, CDR1 is MNHEY, CDR2 SVGAGI. The CDR3 contains 14 residues. This CDR3 is CASSYSAQGSGYTF. In DNA, the CDR3 is TGTGCCAGCAGTTACTCGGCACAGGGCTCTGGCTACACCTTC.

V is TRBV6-4 and J is TRBJ2-1; 8 bases line up with TRBD1. This CDR3 contains 15 residues. V shed 3 bases, J shed 4 bases, and the junction held 5 bases outside the gene matches. CDR1 MRHNA and CDR2 SNTAGT come from the germline V gene. CDR3 in DNA: TGTGCCAGCAGTGATACGGACAGGGTTTACAATGAGCAGTTCTTC. Amino acids: CASSDTDRVYNEQFF.

This chain uses TRBV15 with TRBJ2-5; 8 bases align to TRBD2. V lost 5 bases to trimming and J lost 4 bases; unmatched junction nucleotides: 6. There are 14 residues in the CDR3. CDR1 LNHNV and CDR2 YYDKDF come from the germline V gene (reference sequence). Here the CDR3 reads CATSEGLGIETQYF. The CDR3 nucleotides read TGTGCCACCAGCGAGGGACTAGGAATAGAGACCCAGTACTTC.

Here the CDR3 reads CASTYAGTGGSGYGYTF. The CDR3 region has the DNA TGTGCCAGTACCTACGCCGGGACAGGGGGCTCAGGCTATGGCTACACCTTC. This chain links TRBV19 with TRBJ1-2, with 12 bases lining up with TRBD1. Germline trimming cut 7 bases from V and 4 bases from J; bases unmatched to any gene: 13. The CDR3 consists of 17 residues. Germline CDR1 LNHDA, CDR2 SQIVND (reference sequence).

The CDR3 sequence is CASSLAGGFTDTQYF. The CDR3 DNA reads as TGTGCCAGCAGTCTAGCGGGAGGATTCACAGATACGCAGTATTTT. The chain links TRBV9 to TRBJ2-3, with 11 bases aligning to TRBD2. Germline-derived CDR1 and CDR2 are SGDLS and YYNGEE. This CDR3 has 15 residues. Trimming removed 5 bases from V and 2 bases from J; junction bases left unmatched: 4.

The V gene is TRBV5-1, the J gene TRBJ1-1; the D gene is possibly TRBD1 (5 bases). V was pared by 7 bases and J by 0 bases, with 16 bases between. CDR1 SGHRS and CDR2 YFSETQ come from the germline V gene. CDR3 length equals 15 residues. The CDR3 DNA reads as TGCGCCAGCGGGTTCGGGGGGTCCATGAACACTGAAGCTTTCTTT. This translates into CASGFGGSMNTEAFF.

The CDR3 coding sequence is TGTGCCAGCAGCCAAGACGAGCGGGAGGGACGTAACCCCTCGCAGTATTTT. Its protein is CASSQDEREGRNPSQYF. The chain combines TRBV14 with TRBJ2-3, with TRBD2 identical over 10 bases. V shed 0 bases and J 10 bases; nucleotides not matched to a gene: 13. Germline loops: CDR1 SGHDN, CDR2 FVKESK. The CDR3 contains 17 residues.

This chain connects TRBV7-9 to TRBJ2-2, with D possibly being TRBD1 (6 bases). The CDR3 length is 14 residues. Trimming removed 5 bases at V and 7 bases at J, with 14 bases between. Germline V gives CDR1 SEHNR, CDR2 FQNEAQ (reference sequence). CDR3 residues: CASSIVQGFGELFF. The DNA of the CDR3 is TGTGCCAGCAGCATCGTACAGGGTTTCGGGGAGCTGTTTTTT.

V gene TRBV18 combines with J gene TRBJ2-1; no definite D call. The CDR3 is 13 residues long. The germline CDR1 and CDR2 sequences are KGHSH and LQKENI. The V and J ends lost 6 bases and 8 bases respectively, with 14 bases between them. The CDR3, as DNA: TGTGCCAGCTCCCGCCAAAGAGGCGATGAGCAGTTCTTC. Its protein is CASSRQRGDEQFF.

The rearrangement uses TRBV4-1 and TRBJ2-1, with 9 bases that match TRBD2. CDR3 length: 17 amino acids. The germline CDR1 and CDR2 sequences are MGHRA and YSYEKL. The ends lost 4 bases at V and 9 bases at J; junction bases unmatched: 16. CDR3 nucleotides: TGCGCCAGCAGCCCAGAAAGCCCGGGACTAGCAGTCGGTGAGCAGTTCTTC. Residues: CASSPESPGLAVGEQFF.

The CDR3 protein is CASSTGGHGYTF. CDR3 coding DNA: TGTGCCAGCAGTACAGGGGGCCATGGCTACACCTTC. The chain couples TRBV28 to TRBJ1-2; TRBD1 aligns across 9 bases. J was trimmed by 6 bases and V by 5 bases; bases with no gene match: 1. The length of the CDR3 is 12 residues. CDR1 MDHEN and CDR2 SYDVKM come from the germline V gene.

The genes are TRBV6-2 or TRBV6-3 and TRBJ1-5, with TRBD1 as a possible D gene (5 bases). V lost 6 bases and J lost 6, with 18 bases in between. The germline V gene has CDR1 MNHEY and CDR2 SVGEGT. The CDR3 has 15 amino acids. The chain's CDR3 is CASSKEGGDGQPQHF. CDR3 coding DNA: TGTGCCAGCAGCAAAGAAGGAGGGGATGGTCAGCCCCAGCATTTT.

This clone was counted only a few times. At the DNA level, this CDR3 is encoded by other sequences in the same sample as well. The genes are TRBV29-1 and TRBJ2-3; 16 nucleotides line up with TRBD2. CDR3 length: 15 amino acids. Germline CDR1 reads SQVTM; CDR2 reads ANQGSEA. The ends lost 4 bases at V and 6 bases at J; junction bases unmatched: 4. CDR3 DNA sequence: TGCAGCGTTGCCGGGACTAGCGGGAGGGGGGATACGCAGTATTTT. Its translation: CSVAGTSGRGDTQYF.

The CDR3 bases are TGTGCCAGCAGCTCTCGGACTAGCGGGAGCCCTAGAAACACCGGGGAGCTGTTTTTT. It codes for CASSSRTSGSPRNTGELFF. V and J are TRBV7-8 and TRBJ2-2; 13 nucleotides align to TRBD2. CDR1 and CDR2 from the germline V gene are SGHVS and FQNEAQ. CDR3 size: 19 residues. Trimming cost V 4 bases and J 2 bases; bases outside gene matches: 10.

This sequence joins TRBV7-3 and TRBJ2-2; 12 nucleotides agree with TRBD2. CDR3 size: 16 residues. From germline, CDR1 is SGHTA and CDR2 FQGTGA. Unmatched junction bases numbered 3, after V lost 5 bases and J lost 2 bases. This CDR3 is CASSPSGRVNTGELFF. The CDR3 region has the DNA TGTGCCAGCAGCCCTAGCGGGAGGGTTAACACCGGGGAGCTGTTTTTT.

The rearrangement joins TRBV11-2 to TRBJ1-1; no firm D call. The germline gives CDR1 SGHAT, CDR2 FQNNGV. The CDR3 contains 13 residues. Trimming cost V 4 bases and J 5 bases, with 11 bases left between them. CDR3 sequence (DNA): TGTGCCAGCAGCTCCCGGGTCTTGACTGAAGCTTTCTTT. Encoded protein: CASSSRVLTEAFF.

This chain uses TRBV10-3 with TRBJ1-1; D might be TRBD1 (6 bases). The CDR3 loop spans 13 amino acids. Germline assignment: CDR1 ENHRY and CDR2 SYGVKD. The V and J ends lost 5 bases and 2 bases respectively, with 9 bases between them. CDR3 protein: CAISLTGNTEAFF. The CDR3 nucleotides read TGTGCCATCAGTCTGACAGGCAACACTGAAGCTTTCTTT.